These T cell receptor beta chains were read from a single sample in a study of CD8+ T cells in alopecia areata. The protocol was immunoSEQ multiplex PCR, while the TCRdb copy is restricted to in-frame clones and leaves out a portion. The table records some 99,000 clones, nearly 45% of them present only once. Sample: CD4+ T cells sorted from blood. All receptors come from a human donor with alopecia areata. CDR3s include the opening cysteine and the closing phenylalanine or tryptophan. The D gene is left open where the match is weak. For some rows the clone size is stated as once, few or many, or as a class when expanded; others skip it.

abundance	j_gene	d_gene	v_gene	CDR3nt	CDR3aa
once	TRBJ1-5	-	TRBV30	TGTGCCTGGAGTGGAGGCAGGGATCGTCAGCCCCAGCATTTT	CAWSGGRDRQPQHF
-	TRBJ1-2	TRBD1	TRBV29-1	TGCAGCGTTGGACAGGGAACGGACTATGGCTACACCTTC	CSVGQGTDYGYTF
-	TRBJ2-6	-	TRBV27	TGTGCCAGCAGCGGCAGGGTTCCTGGGGCCAACGTCCTGACTTTC	CASSGRVPGANVLTF
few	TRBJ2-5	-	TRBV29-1	TGCAGCGTCCGAAAACCACAAAAAGGTCGGCTCCAAGAGACCCAGTACTTC	CSVRKPQKGRLQETQYF
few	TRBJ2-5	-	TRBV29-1	TGCAGCTACAGGGTTGTGGGGGAGACCCAGTACTTC	CSYRVVGETQYF
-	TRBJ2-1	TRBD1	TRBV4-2	TGTGCCAGCAGCCCTCCGGGACAGGGGAACAATGAGCAGTTCTTC	CASSPPGQGNNEQFF
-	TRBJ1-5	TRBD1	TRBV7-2	TGTGCCAGCAGCCTTGGACAGGGAAATCAGCCCCAGCATTTT	CASSLGQGNQPQHF
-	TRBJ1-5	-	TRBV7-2	TGTGCCAGCTCCAAGGGGGGTCAGCCCCAGCATTTT	CASSKGGQPQHF
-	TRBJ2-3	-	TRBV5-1	TGCGCCAGCAGCTGGGGACGCTCGAAGGGAGATACGCAGTATTTT	CASSWGRSKGDTQYF
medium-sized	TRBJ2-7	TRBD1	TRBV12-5	TGTGCTGGGAGGACAGGGGGCTGCGAGCAGTACTTC	CAGRTGGCEQYF
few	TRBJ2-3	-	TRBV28	TGTGCCAGCAGTTCGGGAGCCACAGATACGCAGTATTTT	CASSSGATDTQYF
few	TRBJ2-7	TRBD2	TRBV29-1	TGCAGCGTTGAAACGGGGGGGCTCAACGAGCAGTACTTC	CSVETGGLNEQYF
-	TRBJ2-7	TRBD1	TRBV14	TGTGCCACTGGACAGGGGACCTACGAGCAGTACTTC	CATGQGTYEQYF
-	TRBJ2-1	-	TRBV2	TGTGCCAGCAGTGTAGAGTTAGGGAATGAGCAGTTCTTC	CASSVELGNEQFF
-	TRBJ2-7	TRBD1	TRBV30	TGTGCCTGGAGCCGTACGGACAGGGGTGGCGAGCAGTACTTC	CAWSRTDRGGEQYF
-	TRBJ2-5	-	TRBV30	TGTGCCTGGGGGACCGGTGAGACCCAGTACTTC	CAWGTGETQYF
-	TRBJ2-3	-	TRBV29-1	TGCAGCGTTCGTTCGGGGTTCACAGATACGCAGTATTTT	CSVRSGFTDTQYF
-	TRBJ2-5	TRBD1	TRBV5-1	TGCGCCAGCAGCTTGGGGGGCGCAGGGGGCAAGGAGACCCAGTACTTC	CASSLGGAGGKETQYF
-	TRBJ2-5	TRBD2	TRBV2	TGTGCCAGCTATGGGACTAGCGGGGAGGCTCAGTACTTC	CASYGTSGEAQYF
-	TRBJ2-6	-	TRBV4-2	TGTGCCAGCAGCCAAGAATATAGGGTAGCTGGGGCCAACGTCCTGACTTTC	CASSQEYRVAGANVLTF
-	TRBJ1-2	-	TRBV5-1	TGCGCCAGCAGCTTGGCCTTGGAAGCTAACTATGGCTACACCTTC	CASSLALEANYGYTF
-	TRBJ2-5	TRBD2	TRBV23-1	TGCGCCAAACCCGGACTAGAGCAAGAGACCCAGTACTTC	CAKPGLEQETQYF
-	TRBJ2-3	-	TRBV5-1	TGCGCCAGCAGCTCCTCCATCGTTCCAGATACGCAGTATTTT	CASSSSIVPDTQYF
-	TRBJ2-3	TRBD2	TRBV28	TGTGCCAGCAGTTTACGGACGGGAGGGTCAGATACGCAGTATTTT	CASSLRTGGSDTQYF
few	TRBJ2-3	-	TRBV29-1	TGCAGCGTTGAAGGAACCACAGATACGCAGTATTTT	CSVEGTTDTQYF
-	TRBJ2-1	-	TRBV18	TGTGCCAGCTCACCACAAGTTACTACGCGGGCCGAGCAGTTCTTC	CASSPQVTTRAEQFF
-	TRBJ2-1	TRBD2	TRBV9	TGTGCCAGCAGCCCGGGGCTAGCGGGAGGGGCCGGCGATGAGCAGTTCTTC	CASSPGLAGGAGDEQFF
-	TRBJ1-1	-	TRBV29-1	TGCAGCGCCACTATCGGAATTGGAGGCACTGAAGCTTTCTTT	CSATIGIGGTEAFF
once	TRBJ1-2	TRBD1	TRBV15	TGTGCCACCAGCCCGCGGACAGGGGGGGACTATGGCTACACCTTC	CATSPRTGGDYGYTF
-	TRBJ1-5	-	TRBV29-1	TGCAGCGCCAAATGGGGGAGCAATCAGCCCCAGCATTTT	CSAKWGSNQPQHF
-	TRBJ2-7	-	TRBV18	TGTGCCAGCTCACCACTGGGTAGGGACGACGAGCAGTACTTC	CASSPLGRDDEQYF
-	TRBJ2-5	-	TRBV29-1	TGCAGCGTTGCCGGTGGGTACCAAGAGACCCAGTACTTC	CSVAGGYQETQYF
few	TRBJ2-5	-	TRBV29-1	TGCAGCGTCTCCGTGCGAGGGGAGCAAGAGACCCAGTACTTC	CSVSVRGEQETQYF
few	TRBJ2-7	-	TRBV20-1	TGCAGTGCCGAACTAGTTGACGAGCAGTACTTC	CSAELVDEQYF
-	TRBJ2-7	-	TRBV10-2	TGCGCCAGCAGTGGGCAGCGCTCCTACGAGCAGTACTTC	CASSGQRSYEQYF
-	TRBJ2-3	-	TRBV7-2	TGTGCCAGCAGCACGACTAGCACAGATACGCAGTATTTT	CASSTTSTDTQYF
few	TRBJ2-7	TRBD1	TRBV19	TGTGCCAGTAGTATATTAGGGACAGGATCGAACGAGCAGTACTTC	CASSILGTGSNEQYF
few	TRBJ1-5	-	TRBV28	TGTGCCAGCACCCTGGGTCCCCGTAATCAGCCCCAGCATTTT	CASTLGPRNQPQHF
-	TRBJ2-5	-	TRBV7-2	TGTGCCAGCAGCCCACAGTCAGGGATCCAAGAGACCCAGTACTTC	CASSPQSGIQETQYF
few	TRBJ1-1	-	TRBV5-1	TGCGCCAGCAGCTCAACCGGGAACACTGAAGCTTTCTTT	CASSSTGNTEAFF
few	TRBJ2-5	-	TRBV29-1	TGCAGCGTGGGGGTTGGAGGGGCCCGGGAGACCCAGTACTTC	CSVGVGGARETQYF
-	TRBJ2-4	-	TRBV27	TGTGCCAGCAGTCCCCTCTCGGGGGCGGACATTCAGTACTTC	CASSPLSGADIQYF
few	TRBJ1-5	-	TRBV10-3	TGTGCCATCGGCGATAGCAATCAGCCCCAGCATTTT	CAIGDSNQPQHF
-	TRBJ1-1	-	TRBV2	TGTGCCAGCACTCGGCTCCCGCCGGGCACTGAAGCTTTCTTT	CASTRLPPGTEAFF
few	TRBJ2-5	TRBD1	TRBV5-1	TGCGCCAGCAGCTTTGGACAGGAAGAGACCCAGTACTTC	CASSFGQEETQYF
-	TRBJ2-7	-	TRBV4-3	TGCGCCAGCAGCCAAGGTTCATCAGAGCTCTACGAGCAGTACTTC	CASSQGSSELYEQYF
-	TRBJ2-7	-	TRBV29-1	TGCAGCGTTGAAGAGTTTGGGTCGGAGGGCGGGTTGGACGAGCAGTACTTC	CSVEEFGSEGGLDEQYF
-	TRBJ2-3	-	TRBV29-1	TGCAGCGTTGGTGTTACTAGCACAGATACGCAGTATTTT	CSVGVTSTDTQYF
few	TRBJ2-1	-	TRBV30	TGTGCCTGGAGCGGGAACAATGAGCAGTTCTTC	CAWSGNNEQFF
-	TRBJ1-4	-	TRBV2	TGTGCCAGCAGAGGAAGTAGAACTAATGAAAAACTGTTTTTT	CASRGSRTNEKLFF
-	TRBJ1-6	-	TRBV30	TGTGCCCTGGTAATGGGGGTGTCACCCCTCCACTTT	CALVMGVSPLHF
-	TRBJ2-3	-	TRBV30	TGTGCCTGGAGCCCTCCCCGGGGTACGCAGTATTTT	CAWSPPRGTQYF
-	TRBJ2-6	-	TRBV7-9	TGTGCCAGCAGCTTGGTCAGCGCCCACTCTGGGGCCAACGTCCTGACTTTC	CASSLVSAHSGANVLTF